These T cell receptor beta chains were read from a single sample in a study of blood T cell repertoires in COVID-19. TCRdb keeps only in-frame clones here, not all; method: immunoSEQ multiplex PCR. The sample gives 200,000 to 300,000 clones, approximately 86% of which show up once; about 5% is in the top ten. The sequenced sample consisted of peripheral blood. The receptors derive from a woman aged 60 to 75 with COVID-19, enrolled during active disease. Each CDR3 is given with its conserved first and last residue. The D gene is left open where the match is weak. Expanded clones get a size class; other rows say once, few or many, or leave the size out.

TRBD1	TRBV18	.	TRBJ1-2	CASSLDRDYGYTF	TGTGCCAGCTCCCTTGACAGGGACTATGGCTACACCTTC
TRBD1	TRBV9	.	TRBJ1-1	CASSSRGQANFEAFF	TGTGCCAGCAGTTCAAGGGGGCAGGCCAACTTTGAAGCTTTCTTT
.	TRBV4-1	.	TRBJ1-2	CASSQTQTENYGYTF	TGCGCCAGCAGCCAAACCCAGACAGAGAACTATGGCTACACCTTC
.	TRBV27	.	TRBJ1-2	CASSPNTVPNYGYTF	TGTGCCAGCAGCCCGAATACAGTCCCTAACTATGGCTACACCTTC
.	TRBV24-1	.	TRBJ2-1	CATSAGRDKLEQFF	TGTGCCACCAGTGCGGGGCGGGATAAGCTTGAGCAGTTCTTC
TRBD1	TRBV19	.	TRBJ2-2	CASRLAGTGNTGELFF	TGTGCCAGTAGACTGGCCGGGACAGGGAACACCGGGGAGCTGTTTTTT
.	TRBV19	.	TRBJ2-3	CASSKAVGADTQYF	TGTGCCAGTAGTAAGGCCGTAGGGGCAGATACGCAGTATTTT
TRBD2	TRBV6-6	.	TRBJ2-5	CASGTSGSQTQYF	TGTGCCAGCGGGACTAGCGGGAGTCAGACCCAGTACTTC
TRBD1	TRBV2	.	TRBJ2-5	CASSGQGSGFETQYF	TGTGCCAGCAGTGGACAGGGGTCGGGTTTCGAGACCCAGTACTTC
TRBD2	TRBV19	.	TRBJ2-1	CASSFGLAVSYNEQFF	TGTGCCAGTAGTTTCGGACTAGCGGTTTCCTACAATGAGCAGTTCTTC
.	TRBV29-1	.	TRBJ1-2	CSVGTTGSVGGYTF	TGCAGCGTGGGAACTACGGGGTCAGTAGGTGGCTACACCTTC
TRBD1	TRBV23-1	.	TRBJ1-5	CASSQEGDRDGNQPQHF	TGCGCCAGCAGTCAAGAGGGGGACAGGGATGGCAATCAGCCCCAGCATTTT
.	TRBV15	.	TRBJ1-2	CATSITSKAAYGGYTF	TGTGCCACCAGCATCACCTCAAAGGCGGCATATGGTGGCTACACCTTC
TRBD2	TRBV10-3	.	TRBJ2-7	CAISQLAGYEQYF	TGTGCCATCAGCCAACTAGCGGGATACGAGCAGTACTTC
.	TRBV7-3	.	TRBJ1-2	CASRIRGGYGYTF	TGTGCCAGCAGGATACGGGGGGGCTATGGCTACACCTTC
.	TRBV3-1/TRBV3-2	.	TRBJ1-2	CASSQEVTAYYGYTF	TGTGCCAGCAGCCAAGAAGTCACAGCTTACTATGGCTACACCTTC
TRBD1	TRBV5-4	.	TRBJ1-2	CASSRSGTGTLIYGYTF	TGTGCCAGCAGCAGGTCCGGGACAGGGACCCTCATCTATGGCTACACCTTC
TRBD2	TRBV11-3	.	TRBJ2-1	CASSSRTSGTYNEQFF	TGTGCCAGCAGCTCACGGACTAGCGGGACCTACAATGAGCAGTTCTTC
.	TRBV7-3	.	TRBJ2-5	CASSLVPGIQETQYF	TGTGCCAGCAGCTTAGTTCCGGGGATCCAAGAGACCCAGTACTTC
.	TRBV7-2	.	TRBJ1-1	CASSLGQNTEAFF	TGTGCCAGCAGCTTGGGACAGAACACTGAAGCTTTCTTT
TRBD2	TRBV13	once	TRBJ2-7	CASSRGLAGAYEQYF	TGTGCCAGCAGCAGGGGACTAGCGGGAGCCTACGAGCAGTACTTC
.	TRBV5-4	.	TRBJ2-5	CASSLESRGETQYF	TGTGCCAGCAGCTTGGAGAGTAGAGGGGAGACCCAGTACTTC
.	TRBV28	.	TRBJ1-5	CASSGSWGLSNQPQHF	TGTGCCAGCAGTGGGAGTTGGGGGCTTAGCAATCAGCCCCAGCATTTT
.	TRBV28	.	TRBJ2-1	CASSRTYNEQFF	TGTGCCAGCTCTAGAACCTACAATGAGCAGTTCTTC
TRBD1	TRBV30	.	TRBJ1-2	CAWRKDRGMGGYTF	TGTGCCTGGAGAAAGGACAGGGGTATGGGTGGCTACACCTTC
TRBD1	TRBV5-1	.	TRBJ2-7	CASSAWTGGHEQYF	TGCGCCAGCAGCGCCTGGACAGGGGGCCACGAGCAGTACTTC
.	TRBV28	.	TRBJ1-2	CASRQGGYTF	TGTGCCAGCAGACAGGGAGGCTACACCTTC
.	TRBV12-3/TRBV12-4	.	TRBJ2-2	CASRPRETGELFF	TGTGCCAGCAGACCCAGGGAAACCGGGGAGCTGTTTTTT
TRBD2	TRBV9	.	TRBJ2-5	CASSLTGGAYETQYF	TGTGCCAGCAGCCTCACCGGGGGGGCCTATGAGACCCAGTACTTC
.	TRBV18	.	TRBJ1-2	CASSPGAAANYGYTF	TGTGCCAGCTCACCGGGGGCAGCCGCTAACTATGGCTACACCTTC
.	TRBV28	.	TRBJ1-5	CASSQRGVSNQPQHF	TGTGCCAGCAGTCAGCGGGGGGTGAGCAATCAGCCCCAGCATTTT
.	TRBV19	.	TRBJ2-4	CASSARQALAKNIQYF	TGTGCCAGTAGTGCAAGACAGGCCCTTGCCAAAAACATTCAGTACTTC
.	TRBV6-2/TRBV6-3	.	TRBJ2-5	CASSWRGRETQYF	TGTGCCAGCAGTTGGCGGGGCCGGGAGACCCAGTACTTC
TRBD2	TRBV11-3	.	TRBJ2-1	CASSSGWGLTLGDEQFF	TGTGCCAGCAGCTCGGGTTGGGGACTAACGTTAGGGGATGAGCAGTTCTTC
TRBD1	TRBV19	.	TRBJ1-1	CASSLRTGAATEAFF	TGTGCCAGTAGTCTTCGGACAGGGGCGGCCACTGAAGCTTTCTTT